This entry lists 25 T cell receptor beta chains sequenced from one sample in a study of cytomegalovirus exposure and HLA in healthy donors. Use of 60 Vbeta and 13 Jbeta primers characterized the PCR. Measured with immunoSEQ multiplex PCR; TCRdb has only the in-frame clones, and not every one. The sample lists tens of thousands of clones; less than 70% were seen once. Sequencing was performed on PBMCs. These receptors came from a woman aged 25 to 39 in good health and CMV-seronegative.

The gene calls are TRBV7-2 and TRBJ1-3; D is possibly TRBD1 (5 bases). This CDR3 is 12 amino acids long. Germline V lookup: CDR1 SGHTA, CDR2 FQGNSA. Deletions cut 8 bases from V and 4 bases from J, with 9 bases between. This CDR3 is CASARGGNTIYF. The CDR3 nucleotides read TGTGCCAGCGCCCGGGGGGGAAACACCATATATTTT.

The chain couples TRBV6-4 to TRBJ1-5; 8 nucleotides match TRBD1. V dropped 6 bases and J dropped 2; count of bases not matched to a gene: 6. This CDR3 region has 15 residues. Germline-derived CDR1 and CDR2 are MRHNA and SNTAGT. The CDR3 here is CASRASGGGNQPQHF. The CDR3 DNA reads as TGTGCCAGCAGAGCGTCAGGGGGCGGCAATCAGCCCCAGCATTTT.

This clone showed up just once. The genes are TRBV15 and TRBJ1-6, with TRBD1 identical over 8 bases. CDR3 size: 16 residues. Losses at the gene ends were 2 bases for V and 10 bases for J; bases not matched to a gene: 10. Per germline, CDR1 LNHNV and CDR2 YYDKDF (reference sequence). CDR3 DNA: TGTGCCACCAGCAGACCAGGACAGGGCAGGGGGTCACCCCTCCACTTT. Translation gives CATSRPGQGRGSPLHF.

The V call is TRBV29-1, the J call TRBJ2-5; 11 positions match TRBD1. The germline V gene encodes CDR1 SQVTM and CDR2 ANQGSEA. V shed 6 bases, J shed 4 bases, and the junction held 4 bases outside the gene matches. The CDR3 is 13 amino acids. The CDR3 coding sequence is TGCAGCGTCTCCGGGACAGGGGGAGAGACCCAGTACTTC. This encodes CSVSGTGGETQYF.

The chain recombines TRBV5-5 with TRBJ1-1, with a tentative D call TRBD1 (6 bases). V dropped 1 base and J dropped 1 base, with 8 bases sitting between them. CDR3 length: 14 amino acids. The germline gives CDR1 SGHKS, CDR2 YYEKEE (reference sequence). The CDR3 DNA follows: TGTGCCAGCAGCTTGCGGGGACAGAACACTGAAGCTTTCTTT. It specifies CASSLRGQNTEAFF.

The genes are TRBV6-1 and TRBJ1-2, with D maybe TRBD1 (5 bases). V lost 6 bases, J lost 6 bases, and 17 bases lay in between. Germline CDR1 reads MNHNS; CDR2 reads SASEGT. The CDR3 runs 14 residues. This CDR3 is CASSRWEGVDGYTF. Written as DNA, the CDR3 is TGTGCCAGCAGCCGGTGGGAAGGGGTGGATGGCTACACCTTC.

The chain has TRBV11-2 and TRBJ2-4; TRBD1 matches 9 bases. From germline, CDR1 is SGHAT and CDR2 FQNNGV. CDR3 length equals 16 residues. V lost 5 bases and J lost 0; bases outside the gene matches: 5. The CDR3 loop reads CASSQRDRVAKNIQYF. CDR3 in DNA: TGTGCCAGCAGCCAAAGGGACAGGGTAGCCAAAAACATTCAGTACTTC.

The J gene is TRBJ2-5, the V gene TRBV18; 14 bases line up with TRBD2. The closer fit of TRBJ2-7 to the DNA end suggests the J call may be wrong. The CDR3 is 16 amino acids. Germline V gene lookup returns CDR1 KGHSH and CDR2 LQKENI. This chain's CDR3 is CASSLTSGGALDEQYF. The DNA of the CDR3 is TGTGCCAGCTCACTGACTAGCGGGGGGGCCTTAGACGAGCAGTACTTC.

CDR3 sequence (DNA): TGTGCCAGCGAACTAGCCGGTCATGAGCAGTTCTTC. Encoded protein: CASELAGHEQFF. The rearrangement uses TRBV2 and TRBJ2-1, with D maybe TRBD2 (6 bases). The CDR3 contains 12 residues. In germline, CDR1 is SNHLY, CDR2 FYNNEI. V was trimmed by 8 bases and J by 8 bases, leaving 13 bases between them.

On this clone: Given the absence of the conserved phenylalanine or tryptophan at the CDR3 end, a read error is likely. The rearrangement links TRBV11-2 to TRBJ1-2; 7 bases agree with TRBD1. Per germline, CDR1 SGHAT and CDR2 FQNNGV. The CDR3 is 13 amino acids. CDR3 nucleotides: TGTGTCAGCAGCTTGACAGGGTATCGAGGCTACACCGTC. Translating gives CVSSLTGYRGYTV.

This clone has just a few counts. The chain joins TRBV5-1 to TRBJ2-7; D is perhaps TRBD2 (6 bases). The length of the CDR3 is 15 residues. Germline assignment: CDR1 SGHRS and CDR2 YFSETQ. The V and J ends lost 4 bases and 4 bases respectively, with 18 bases between them. CDR3 amino acids: CASSPGTPGRYEQYF. CDR3 DNA: TGCGCCAGCAGCCCGGGGACTCCTGGCCGATACGAGCAGTACTTC.

V gene TRBV10-1 combines with J gene TRBJ2-3, with a possible D match to TRBD2 (6 bases). Germline CDR1 WNHNN, CDR2 SYGVQD (reference sequence). V was clipped by 2 bases and J by 6 bases, with 15 bases between them. This CDR3 comprises 15 residues. In DNA, the CDR3 is TGCGCCAGCAGTGAGGGGGGGTCGGGGTCGGATACGCAGTATTTT. Translating it yields CASSEGGSGSDTQYF.

The J gene is TRBJ2-2, the V gene TRBV30; the match to TRBD2 covers 8 bases. CDR1 and CDR2 from the germline V gene are GTSNPN and SVGIG (reference sequence). This CDR3 spans 17 amino acids. V lost 0 bases and J lost 4; bases outside the gene matches: 10. CDR3 in DNA: TGTGCCTGGAGTGTATATGGGCGGGGGGCTACCACCGGGGAGCTGTTTTTT. This encodes CAWSVYGRGATTGELFF. The full variable domain, in which reference TRBV30 and TRBJ2-2 provide the parts outside the CDR3, is SQTIHQWPATLVQPVGSPLSLECTVEGTSNPNLYWYRQAAGRGLQLLFYSVGIGQISSEVPQNLSASRPQDRQFILSSKKLLLSDSGFYLCAWSVYGRGATTGELFFGEGSRLTVL.

The chain is built from TRBV5-5 and TRBJ1-5; D ambiguous. V lost 3 bases and J lost 4, with 11 bases in between. The CDR3 consists of 14 residues. Germline V gives CDR1 SGHKS, CDR2 YYEKEE (reference sequence). The CDR3 DNA is TGTGCCAGCAGCTCTCGAGGGCTTAATCAGCCCCAGCATTTT. Protein sequence: CASSSRGLNQPQHF.

The CDR3 DNA follows: TGCGCCAGCAGTCCCCGACAGGGTGGTCGAGAGACCCAGTACTTC. Its protein is CASSPRQGGRETQYF. This chain connects TRBV23-1 to TRBJ2-5; 7 nucleotides match TRBD1. TRBV23-1 is reported as an ORF; its role is uncertain. The CDR3 covers 15 residues. V trimming: 4 bases; J trimming: 4 bases; junction bases outside the gene matches: 9.

The chain uses TRBV7-9 and TRBJ2-7, with 7 nucleotides matching TRBD1. The CDR3 covers 19 residues. Germline CDR1 and CDR2: SEHNR and FQNEAQ (reference sequence). V was clipped by 7 bases and J by 2 bases; unmatched bases: 23. DNA of the CDR3: TGTGCCAGCAAGTATAAGGGGTCTACCGTTGGGACAGACCCCTACGAGCAGTACTTC. It encodes CASKYKGSTVGTDPYEQYF.

The gene calls are TRBV30 and TRBJ2-1; D possibly corresponds to TRBD2 (5 bases). V dropped 2 bases and J dropped 3 bases, with 11 bases sitting between them. CDR3 length equals 14 residues. From germline, CDR1 is GTSNPN and CDR2 SVGIG (reference sequence). The DNA for the CDR3 is TGTGCCTGGAGTCCGGGAAATGGCTACAATGAGCAGTTCTTC. This sequence encodes CAWSPGNGYNEQFF.

The V call is TRBV18, the J call TRBJ1-6, with a tentative D call TRBD1 (6 bases). The CDR3 runs to 15 residues. V was trimmed by 4 bases and J by 5 bases, leaving 12 bases between them. The germline CDR1 and CDR2 sequences are KGHSH and LQKENI. The CDR3 spells CASSHGQRNNSPLHF. DNA of the CDR3: TGTGCCAGCTCACATGGACAGCGTAATAATTCACCCCTCCACTTT.

The rearrangement links TRBV7-3 to TRBJ2-1; 9 bases fit TRBD2. The CDR3 extends over 15 amino acids. Germline V gene data show CDR1 as SGHTA and CDR2 as FQGTGA. With 4 bases clipped from V and 5 bases from J, the junction kept 6 bases outside the gene matches. CDR3 DNA: TGTGCCAGCAGCTCAGCGGGGGGCGCCGACAATGAGCAGTTCTTC. Residues: CASSSAGGADNEQFF.

This chain joins TRBV5-4 and TRBJ2-3, with 9 bases that match TRBD2. This CDR3 is 18 amino acids long. Trimming cost V 3 bases and J 2 bases; bases outside gene matches: 13. Germline V gives CDR1 SGHNT, CDR2 YYREEE (reference sequence). The CDR3 DNA reads TGTGCCAGCAGCTGGAAGCTAGCGGGGAGACATGACACAGATACGCAGTATTTT. It is translated as CASSWKLAGRHDTDTQYF. Based on the CDR3 plus reference TRBV5-4 and TRBJ2-3, the full variable domain is ETGVTQSPTHLIKTRGQQVTLRCSSQSGHNTVSWYQQALGQGPQFIFQYYREEENGRGNFPPRFSGLQFPNYSSELNVNALELDDSALYLCASSWKLAGRHDTDTQYFGPGTRLTVL.

This clone was found many times. V is TRBV6-1 and J is TRBJ2-7; the D gene is possibly TRBD1 (5 bases). V shed 3 bases and J shed 2 bases, with 8 bases lying between them. CDR3 length: 13 residues. CDR1 and CDR2 from the germline V gene are MNHNS and SASEGT. This CDR3 is CASSDREPYEQYF. The CDR3 nucleotides are TGTGCCAGCAGTGACAGGGAACCCTACGAGCAGTACTTC.

The chain combines TRBV7-3 with TRBJ2-3, with 10 positions matching TRBD1. CDR3 length equals 15 residues. Germline trimming cut 6 bases from V and 0 bases from J; bases unmatched to any gene: 3. Germline V CDR1 and CDR2: SGHTA, FQGTGA. The CDR3 DNA reads TGTGCCAGCAGACGGGGACAGGGGAGCACAGATACGCAGTATTTT. Encoded protein: CASRRGQGSTDTQYF. Drawing the rest from reference TRBV7-3 and TRBJ2-3, the complete variable domain is GAGVSQTPSNKVTEKGKYVELRCDPISGHTALYWYRQSLGQGPEFLIYFQGTGAADDSGLPNDRFFAVRPEGSVSTLKIQRTERGDSAVYLCASRRGQGSTDTQYFGPGTRLTVL.

The chain has TRBV27 and TRBJ2-2; possible D gene TRBD2, 5 bases. Germline loops: CDR1 MNHEY, CDR2 SMNVEV (reference sequence). The V and J ends lost 1 base and 6 bases respectively, with 12 bases between them. The CDR3 is made up of 15 amino acids. The CDR3, as DNA: TGTGCCAGCAGTTTATTCGGAGGCTTCGCCGGGGAGCTGTTTTTT. Translating it yields CASSLFGGFAGELFF.

The V gene is TRBV27, the J gene TRBJ1-2, with 8 bases matching TRBD1. CDR1 is MNHEY, CDR2 SMNVEV, per germline (reference sequence). J was trimmed by 2 bases and V by 5 bases; bases with no gene match: 10. This CDR3 comprises 16 residues. The CDR3 sequence: CASSPLRQGRNYGYTF. DNA of the CDR3: TGTGCCAGCAGTCCCCTCCGACAGGGGCGAAACTATGGCTACACCTTC.

The chain recombines TRBV11-1 with TRBJ2-7; 10 nucleotides agree with TRBD1. Germline-derived CDR1 and CDR2 are SGHAT and FQDESV (reference sequence). The CDR3 runs to 16 residues. Trimming cost V 5 bases and J 3 bases; bases outside gene matches: 10. Written as DNA, the CDR3 is TGTGCCAGCAGCGAGATTGGGACAGGGGTGGACTACGAGCAGTACTTC. It translates to CASSEIGTGVDYEQYF.